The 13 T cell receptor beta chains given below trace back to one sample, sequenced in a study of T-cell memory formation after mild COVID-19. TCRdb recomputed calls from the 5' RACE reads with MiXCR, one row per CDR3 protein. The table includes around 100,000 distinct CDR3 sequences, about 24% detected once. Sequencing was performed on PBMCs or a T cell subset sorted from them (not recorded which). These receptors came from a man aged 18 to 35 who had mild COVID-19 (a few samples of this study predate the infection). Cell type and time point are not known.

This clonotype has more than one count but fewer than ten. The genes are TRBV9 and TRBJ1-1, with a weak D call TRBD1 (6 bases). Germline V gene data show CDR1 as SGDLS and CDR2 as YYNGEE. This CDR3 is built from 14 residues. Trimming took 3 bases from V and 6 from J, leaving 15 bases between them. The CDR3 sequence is CASSARDIKAEAFF. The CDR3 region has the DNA TGTGCCAGCAGCGCCCGGGACATTAAGGCTGAAGCTTTCTTT.

CDR3 residues: CASSSFYRGVSYEQYF. The CDR3 DNA sequence: TGTGCCAGCAGTTCATTTTACAGGGGGGTCTCCTACGAGCAGTACTTC. The chain uses TRBV2 and TRBJ2-7; TRBD1 aligns across 8 bases. The CDR3 length is 16 residues. Looked up from germline, CDR1 is SNHLY and CDR2 is FYNNEI. The V and J ends lost 5 bases and 0 bases, in that order; junction bases with no gene match: 9.

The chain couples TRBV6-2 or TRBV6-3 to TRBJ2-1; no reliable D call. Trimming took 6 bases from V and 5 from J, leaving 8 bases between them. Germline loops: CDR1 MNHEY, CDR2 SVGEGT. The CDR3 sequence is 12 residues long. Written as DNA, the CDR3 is TGTGCCAGCAGCTACAGTCACAATGAGCAGTTCTTC. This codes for CASSYSHNEQFF.

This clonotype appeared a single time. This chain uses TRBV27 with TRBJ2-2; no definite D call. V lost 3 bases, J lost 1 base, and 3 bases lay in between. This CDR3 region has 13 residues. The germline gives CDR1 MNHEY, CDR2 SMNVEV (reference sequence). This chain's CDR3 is CASSFWNTGELFF. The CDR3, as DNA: TGTGCCAGCAGTTTCTGGAACACCGGGGAGCTGTTTTTT.

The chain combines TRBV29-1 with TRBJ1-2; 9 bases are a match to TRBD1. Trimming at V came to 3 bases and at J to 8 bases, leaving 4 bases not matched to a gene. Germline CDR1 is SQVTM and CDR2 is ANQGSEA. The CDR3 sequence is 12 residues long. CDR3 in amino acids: CSVDWDRDGYTF. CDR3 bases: TGCAGCGTTGACTGGGACAGGGACGGCTACACCTTC.

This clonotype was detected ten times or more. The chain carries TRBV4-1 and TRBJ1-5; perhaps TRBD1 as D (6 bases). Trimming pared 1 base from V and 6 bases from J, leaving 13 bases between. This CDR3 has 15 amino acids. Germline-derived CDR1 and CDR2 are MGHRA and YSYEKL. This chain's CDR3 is CASSQGPGEAQPQHF. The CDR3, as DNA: TGCGCCAGCAGCCAAGGACCAGGGGAGGCTCAGCCCCAGCATTTT.

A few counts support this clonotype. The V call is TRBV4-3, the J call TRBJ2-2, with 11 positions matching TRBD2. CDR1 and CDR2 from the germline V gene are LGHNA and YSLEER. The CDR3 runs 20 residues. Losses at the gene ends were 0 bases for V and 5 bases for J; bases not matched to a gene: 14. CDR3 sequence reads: CASSQERSSSGGRWTGELFF. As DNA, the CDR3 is TGCGCCAGCAGCCAAGAGAGGTCGTCTAGCGGGGGGCGGTGGACCGGGGAGCTGTTTTTT.

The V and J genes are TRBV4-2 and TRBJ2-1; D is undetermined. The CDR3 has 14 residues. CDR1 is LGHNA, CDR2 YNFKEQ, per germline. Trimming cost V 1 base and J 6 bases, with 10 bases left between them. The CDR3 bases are TGTGCCAGCAGCCAAGCCAGGACCGGCAATGAGCAGTTCTTC. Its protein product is CASSQARTGNEQFF.

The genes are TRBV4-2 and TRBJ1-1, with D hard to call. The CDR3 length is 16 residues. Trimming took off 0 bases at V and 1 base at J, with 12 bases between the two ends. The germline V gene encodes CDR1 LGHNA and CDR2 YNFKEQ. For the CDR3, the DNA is TGTGCCAGCAGCCAAGAGGAATGGTCGGCGAACACTGAAGCTTTCTTT. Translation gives CASSQEEWSANTEAFF.

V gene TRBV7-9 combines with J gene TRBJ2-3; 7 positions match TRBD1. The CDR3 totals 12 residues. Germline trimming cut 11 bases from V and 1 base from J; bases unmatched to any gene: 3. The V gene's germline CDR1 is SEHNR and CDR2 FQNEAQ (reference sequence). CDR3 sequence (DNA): TGTGCCGCAGGGGGTCGCACAGATACGCAGTATTTT. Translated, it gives CAAGGRTDTQYF. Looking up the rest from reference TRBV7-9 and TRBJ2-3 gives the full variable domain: DTGVSQNPRHKITKRGQNVTFRCDPISEHNRLYWYRQTLGQGPEFLTYFQNEAQLEKSRLLSDRFSAERPKGSFSTLEIQRTEQGDSAMYLCAAGGRTDTQYFGPGTRLTVL.

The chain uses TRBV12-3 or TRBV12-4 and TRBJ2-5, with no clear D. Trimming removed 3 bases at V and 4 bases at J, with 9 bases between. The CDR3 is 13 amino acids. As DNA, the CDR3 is TGTGCCAGCAGTTTCCCCACGACAGAGACCCAGTACTTC. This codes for CASSFPTTETQYF.

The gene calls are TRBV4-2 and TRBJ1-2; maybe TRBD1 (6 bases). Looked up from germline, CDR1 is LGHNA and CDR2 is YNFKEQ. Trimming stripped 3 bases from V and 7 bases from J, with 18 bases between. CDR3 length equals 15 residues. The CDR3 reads CASSQAGGGRGGYTF. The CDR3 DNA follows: TGTGCCAGCAGCCAGGCCGGGGGGGGCAGGGGTGGCTACACCTTC.

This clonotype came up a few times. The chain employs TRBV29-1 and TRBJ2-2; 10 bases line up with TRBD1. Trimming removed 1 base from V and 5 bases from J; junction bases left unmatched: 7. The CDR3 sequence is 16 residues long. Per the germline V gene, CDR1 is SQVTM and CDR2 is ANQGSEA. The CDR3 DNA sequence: TGCAGCGTTGAAGCCTGGACAGGGGGAAGAACCGGGGAGCTGTTTTTT. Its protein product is CSVEAWTGGRTGELFF.